This entry lists 8 T cell receptor beta chains sequenced from one sample in a study of tumor-infiltrating lymphocytes in oesophageal squamous cell carcinoma. TCRdb processed the PCR reads anew with MiXCR; each CDR3 protein has one entry. The data contain about 14,000 distinct CDR3 sequences, 40% to 60% of them singletons. The specimen was blood. Receptors originate from a male donor with esophageal squamous cell carcinoma.

This clonotype is medium-sized within its sample. The gene calls are TRBV12-3 or TRBV12-4 and TRBJ1-1; 8 positions agree with TRBD1. Trimming cost V 6 bases and J 1 base; bases outside gene matches: 7. The CDR3 runs to 15 residues. Here the CDR3 reads CASSRGQGGNTEAFF. CDR3 nucleotides: TGTGCCAGCAGCCGAGGACAGGGAGGGAACACTGAAGCTTTCTTT.

This chain uses TRBV6-1 with TRBJ2-5; D remains unclear. V lost 10 bases and J lost 5, with 8 bases in between. CDR1 and CDR2 (germline): MNHNS, SASEGT. The CDR3 length is 10 residues. Here the CDR3 reads CATRRETQYF. The DNA for the CDR3 is TGTGCCACCAGACGGGAGACCCAGTACTTC.

Of note for this clonotype: A much larger clonotype is one base distant, so this may be a read error. This chain connects TRBV27 to TRBJ2-5, with 7 bases identical to TRBD1. The DNA matches TRBJ2-1 better at its end, which makes the J call doubtful. Germline-derived CDR1 and CDR2 are MNHEY and SMNVEV (reference sequence). The length of the CDR3 is 15 residues. The CDR3 protein is CASSLLRDRDYEQFF. The CDR3 DNA is TGTGCCAGCAGTTTATTGAGGGACAGAGACTACGAGCAGTTCTTC.

Concerning this clonotype: In this CDR3 the conserved last residue, phenylalanine or tryptophan, is missing, so a read error is likely. The DNA is omitted, as the CDR3 cannot be located on it reliably, and the CDR3 follows TCRdb's listing. The V and J genes are TRBV12-3 or TRBV12-4 and TRBJ2-3; TRBD1 was called by the table and not checked on the DNA. A total of 18 residues make up the CDR3, ends included. Here the CDR3 reads CASSLGRNRVNYGYTFGS.

Judged by abundance, this clonotype is medium-sized (0.01 to 0.1%). The V call is TRBV6-1, the J call TRBJ2-3, with D uncertain. Germline V gene data show CDR1 as MNHNS and CDR2 as SASEGT. CDR3 length equals 12 residues. Trimming pared 2 bases from V and 8 bases from J, leaving 8 bases between. CDR3 nucleotides: TGTGCCAGCAGTGAATGGGGTACTACGCAGTATTTT. Protein sequence: CASSEWGTTQYF.

This clonotype is deemed medium-sized. The V gene is TRBV11-2, the J gene TRBJ1-2, with a weak D call TRBD1 (5 bases). CDR1 is SGHAT and CDR2 is FQNNGV in the germline V gene. V was cut by 5 bases and J by 1 base, with 14 bases left in between. CDR3 size: 15 residues. In DNA form, the CDR3 reads TGTGCCAGCAGCCACTACGGGGCAGATAACTATGGCTACACCTTC. Translation gives CASSHYGADNYGYTF.

This clonotype is labeled as medium-sized (0.01 to 0.1%). V usage is TRBV24-1 and J usage is TRBJ1-5; TRBD1 is a possible D gene (5 bases). The germline V gene has CDR1 KGHDR and CDR2 SFDVKD. Trimming cost V 9 bases and J 1 base, with 6 bases left between them. This CDR3 spans 12 amino acids. In nucleotides, the CDR3 is TGTGCCACCTCAGGGAGCAATCAGCCCCAGCATTTT. Translating it yields CATSGSNQPQHF.

Turning to this clonotype: Given a much more abundant clone one base away, this may be a read error. The rearrangement links TRBV6-1 to TRBJ2-1; unclear D gene. V was shortened by 7 bases and J by 10 bases, with 23 bases between the two germline ends. Germline V CDR1 and CDR2: MNHNS, SASEGT. This CDR3 spans 15 amino acids. CDR3 nucleotide sequence: TGTGCCAGCACCCCAACCGCCTCGAGCTCCTACGAGCAGTTCTTC. Protein sequence: CASTPTASSSYEQFF.